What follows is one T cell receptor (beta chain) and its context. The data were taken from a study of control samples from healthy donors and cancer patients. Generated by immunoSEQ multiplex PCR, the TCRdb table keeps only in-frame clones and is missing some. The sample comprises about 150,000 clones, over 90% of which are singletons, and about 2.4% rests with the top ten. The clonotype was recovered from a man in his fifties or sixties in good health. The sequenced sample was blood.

CDR3 coding DNA: TGTGCCAGCAGCTCGCCAGGGAAAGGCTACAATGAGCAGTTCTTC. This gives the protein CASSSPGKGYNEQFF. This chain links TRBV7-2 with TRBJ2-1; tentative D call: TRBD1 (5 bases). CDR1 and CDR2 (germline): SGHTA, FQGNSA. The CDR3 extends over 15 amino acids. Deletions cut 4 bases from V and 3 bases from J, with 13 bases between.